This passage covers 32 T cell receptor beta chains from one sample sequenced in a study of spatial heterogeneity in lung cancer. Study-level findings and limits: Tumor mutation count correlated with how many alpha and beta TCRs expanded intratumorally.

Time point denoted: sample taken at primary tumor resection. TCRdb re-called the 5' RACE reads through MiXCR, storing one row per CDR3 protein. The repertoire holds about 1,200 distinct CDR3 sequences, with 12% as singletons. Antigens of these TCRs are unknown. The material was lung tumor tissue, obtained at surgery. The source of these receptors is a male donor with early-stage non-small cell lung cancer.

By share, this clonotype ranks as medium-sized. The rearrangement uses TRBV27 and TRBJ2-2, with D possibly being TRBD2 (5 bases). The V end lost 5 bases, the J end lost 1 base, and 14 bases lay between the germline ends. Looked up from germline, CDR1 is MNHEY and CDR2 is SMNVEV (reference sequence). The CDR3 spans 16 residues. CDR3 sequence: CASSLRGSWNTGELFF. The CDR3 nucleotides are TGTGCCAGCAGTCTTCGGGGATCCTGGAACACCGGGGAGCTGTTTTTT.

By frequency in the sample, this clonotype is medium-sized (0.01 to 0.1%). V and J are TRBV5-6 and TRBJ2-7, with D tentatively TRBD1 or TRBD2 (5 bases each). The CDR3 has 16 residues. Germline CDR1 reads SGHDT; CDR2 reads YYEEEE. Between the trimmed V and J ends, which lost 1 base and 0 bases, there was a span of 14 bases. CDR3 in amino acids: CASSLSGTLFSYEQYF. The DNA for the CDR3 is TGTGCCAGCAGCTTGTCCGGGACGCTTTTCTCCTACGAGCAGTACTTC.

This clonotype was detected only a few times. The chain couples TRBV11-2 to TRBJ2-1; TRBD2 agrees at 7 bases. Germline CDR1 is SGHAT and CDR2 is FQNNGV. This CDR3 spans 17 amino acids. V gave up 3 bases and J gave up 0 bases; unmatched junction bases: 8. CDR3: CASSFTSSGSSYNEQFF. CDR3 coding DNA: TGTGCCAGCAGCTTTACCTCTAGCGGTAGCTCCTACAATGAGCAGTTCTTC. The full variable domain, with the rest looked up from reference TRBV11-2 and TRBJ2-1, is EAGVAQSPRYKIIEKRQSVAFWCNPISGHATLYWYQQILGQGPKLLIQFQNNGVVDDSQLPKDRFSAERLKGVDSTLKIQPAKLEDSAVYLCASSFTSSGSSYNEQFFGPGTRLTVL.

In its sample, this clonotype ranks as large. The V and J genes are TRBV28 and TRBJ2-3; no reliable D call. The germline V gene has CDR1 MDHEN and CDR2 SYDVKM. The CDR3 contains 15 residues. The V end was cut by 2 bases, the J end by 5 bases, with 14 bases between. The CDR3 is CASSLPEGLLDTQYF. In DNA, the CDR3 is TGTGCCAGCAGTTTACCGGAAGGCCTTTTAGATACGCAGTATTTT.

This clonotype was detected a few times. CDR3 DNA sequence: TGTGCCAGCAGCTCGGCGATCGGAGCTTTCTTT. Protein product: CASSSAIGAFF. The chain recombines TRBV7-9 with TRBJ1-1; D unresolved. The V end was cut by 4 bases, the J end by 10 bases, with 10 bases between. Germline V CDR1 and CDR2: SEHNR, FQNEAQ (reference sequence). The CDR3 is made up of 11 amino acids.

By its share, this clonotype is medium-sized (0.01 to 0.1%). The genes are TRBV18 and TRBJ2-1; perhaps TRBD1 as D (6 bases). Germline V CDR1 and CDR2: KGHSH, LQKENI. V gave up 8 bases and J gave up 2 bases, with 19 bases separating them. There are 16 residues in the CDR3. The DNA of the CDR3 is TGTGCCAGCACTCACAGCAGGGGCTCAACCTACAATGAGCAGTTCTTC. Translation gives CASTHSRGSTYNEQFF.

This clonotype is medium-sized. The chain joins TRBV9 to TRBJ2-7; D possibly corresponds to TRBD1 (6 bases). There are 17 residues in the CDR3. CDR1 SGDLS and CDR2 YYNGEE come from the germline V gene. V was trimmed by 2 bases and J by 0 bases, leaving 18 bases between them. The CDR3, as DNA: TGTGCCAGCAGCGTGTCTCCACAGGACAGCAGCTCCTACGAGCAGTACTTC. It yields the protein CASSVSPQDSSSYEQYF.

Sample share makes this clonotype medium-sized (0.01 to 0.1%). This chain uses TRBV10-3 with TRBJ2-1; D call uncertain. This CDR3 region has 15 residues. Germline V gene lookup returns CDR1 ENHRY and CDR2 SYGVKD. V was trimmed by 8 bases and J by 0 bases, leaving 14 bases between them. CDR3 protein: CAIGLSAFSYNEQFF. The CDR3 DNA reads as TGTGCCATCGGTCTCTCGGCGTTCTCCTACAATGAGCAGTTCTTC.

This clonotype was picked up many times. This chain uses TRBV5-4 with TRBJ2-2; either TRBD1 or TRBD2 may supply D (6 bases each). V was clipped by 0 bases and J by 4 bases, with 13 bases between them. The CDR3 is made up of 16 amino acids. The germline V gene encodes CDR1 SGHNT and CDR2 YYREEE (reference sequence). For the CDR3, the DNA is TGTGCCAGCAGCTTGGTTACGGGGGCGGGCACCGGGGAGCTGTTTTTT. This codes for CASSLVTGAGTGELFF.

This clonotype is classed as large. The chain recombines TRBV18 with TRBJ2-7; D is perhaps TRBD2 (5 bases). This CDR3 comprises 15 residues. Per the germline V gene, CDR1 is KGHSH and CDR2 is LQKENI. The V gene lost 1 base and the J gene lost 0 bases, with 10 bases spanning the gap. CDR3 in DNA: TGTGCCAGCTCACCACGAAGCGGTAGCTCCTACGAGCAGTACTTC. The encoded protein is CASSPRSGSSYEQYF.

In its sample, this clonotype ranks as medium-sized (0.01 to 0.1%). The rearrangement links TRBV20-1 to TRBJ2-1, with TRBD2 matching over 10 bases. The CDR3 is made up of 13 amino acids. Germline loops: CDR1 DFQATT, CDR2 SNEGSKA (reference sequence). The ends lost 3 bases at V and 6 bases at J; junction bases unmatched: 2. CDR3 bases: TGCAGTGCTAGGGCTAGCGGGAGCAATGAGCAGTTCTTC. The encoded protein is CSARASGSNEQFF.

The V and J genes are TRBV13 and TRBJ2-5; either TRBD1 or TRBD2 may supply D (5 bases each). CDR3 size: 15 residues. Germline CDR1 and CDR2: PRHDT and FYEKMQ (reference sequence). V gave up 4 bases and J gave up 7 bases, with 19 bases separating them. Here the CDR3 DNA reads TGTGCCAGCAGCTACCCCGGGACGGTAGACGGGACCCAGTACTTC. This codes for CASSYPGTVDGTQYF.

As for this clonotype: At one of its ends the junction is not consistent with the germline gene, which may arise from a read error. V usage is TRBV14 and J usage is TRBJ2-7; weak D call: TRBD2 (5 bases). Germline V lookup: CDR1 SGHDN, CDR2 FVKESK. The CDR3 loop spans 14 amino acids. The CDR3 DNA sequence: TGTGCCAGCAGCGAAGACTGGACTTCCTACGAGCAGTACTTC. Translation gives CASSEDWTSYEQYF.

In this sample, this clonotype is large. V is TRBV7-6 and J is TRBJ2-3, with 8 bases matching TRBD2. Germline CDR1 reads SGHVS; CDR2 reads FNYEAQ. Unmatched junction bases numbered 10, after V lost 2 bases and J lost 0 bases. The CDR3 runs 18 residues. The CDR3 bases are TGTGCCAGCAGCTTAATGGCTAGCGGGCAAACTAGCACAGATACGCAGTATTTT. Protein: CASSLMASGQTSTDTQYF.

This clonotype showed up many times. This chain links TRBV6-6 with TRBJ2-1; 7 bases fit TRBD2. This CDR3 has 13 residues. CDR1 and CDR2 from the germline V gene are MNHNY and SVGAGI (reference sequence). V lost 9 bases and J lost 1; bases outside the gene matches: 3. The DNA of the CDR3 is TGTGCCAGTAGCGGGTCTTCCTACAATGAGCAGTTCTTC. Translated: CASSGSSYNEQFF.

This clonotype was detected many times. The chain joins TRBV19 to TRBJ2-6, with D unresolved. Trimming shortened V by 5 bases and J by 1 base, and 9 bases separated the two germline ends. Germline lookup yields CDR1 LNHDA and CDR2 SQIVND (reference sequence). This CDR3 is built from 15 residues. In DNA, the CDR3 is TGTGCCAGTAGTCCTGCTTGGTCTGGGGCCAACGTCCTGACTTTC. Protein: CASSPAWSGANVLTF.

This clonotype was counted a few times. CDR3 residues: CASTFRGFGTEAFF. CDR3 nucleotide sequence: TGTGCCAGCACCTTCAGGGGCTTCGGCACTGAAGCTTTCTTT. The chain combines TRBV12-3 or TRBV12-4 with TRBJ1-1; a possible D gene is TRBD1 (6 bases). Trimming removed 7 bases from V and 4 bases from J, with 16 bases in between. The CDR3 has 14 amino acids.

The J gene is TRBJ2-3, the V gene TRBV5-8; D gene ambiguous. Deletions cut 0 bases from V and 2 bases from J, with 10 bases between. The CDR3 spans 15 residues. Germline V gene lookup returns CDR1 SGHTS and CDR2 YDEGEE. The CDR3 reads CASSLGPDPTDTQYF. For the CDR3, the DNA is TGTGCCAGCAGCTTGGGGCCCGACCCCACAGATACGCAGTATTTT.

By proportion, this clonotype is medium-sized. The rearrangement links TRBV7-2 to TRBJ2-5; D is possibly TRBD2 (6 bases). The germline V gene encodes CDR1 SGHTA and CDR2 FQGNSA. The CDR3 covers 15 residues. V lost 1 base, J lost 2 bases, and 11 bases lay in between. CDR3 nucleotides: TGTGCCAGCAGCTTAGTGGGAGGACCGCAAGAGACCCAGTACTTC. Its translation: CASSLVGGPQETQYF. The variable domain in full, with the rest retrieved from reference TRBV7-2 and TRBJ2-5, is GAGVSQSPSNKVTEKGKDVELRCDPISGHTALYWYRQSLGQGLEFLIYFQGNSAPDKSGLPSDRFSAERTGGSVSTLTIQRTQQEDSAVYLCASSLVGGPQETQYFGPGTRLLVL.

This clonotype is labeled as medium-sized (0.01 to 0.1%). J is TRBJ2-5 and V is TRBV5-1, with a possible D match to TRBD2 (7 bases). This CDR3 comprises 14 residues. Looked up from germline, CDR1 is SGHRS and CDR2 is YFSETQ. The V end lost 4 bases, the J end lost 1 base, and 11 bases lay between the germline ends. The CDR3 region is CASSPGGAQETQYF. CDR3 DNA: TGCGCCAGCAGCCCTGGGGGGGCCCAAGAGACCCAGTACTTC.

This clonotype ranks as medium-sized. The V gene is TRBV29-1, the J gene TRBJ2-1; a possible D gene is TRBD2 (6 bases). Deletions cut 3 bases from V and 8 bases from J, with 17 bases between. Germline CDR1 SQVTM, CDR2 ANQGSEA. This CDR3 region has 14 residues. The CDR3 here is CSVDRRGGGDEQFF. CDR3 sequence (DNA): TGCAGCGTTGACCGGAGGGGAGGAGGGGATGAGCAGTTCTTC.

This clonotype is labeled large. The chain has TRBV18 and TRBJ2-1, with a tentative D call TRBD2 (6 bases). The CDR3 extends over 16 amino acids. Per germline, CDR1 KGHSH and CDR2 LQKENI. Trimming took off 6 bases at V and 2 bases at J, with 17 bases between the two ends. The chain's CDR3 is CASSSGGTETYNEQFF. CDR3 DNA: TGTGCCAGCTCTTCGGGCGGGACGGAAACCTACAATGAGCAGTTCTTC.

This clonotype is labeled medium-sized. The chain employs TRBV5-1 and TRBJ2-7; TRBD2 matches 9 bases. CDR1 SGHRS and CDR2 YFSETQ come from the germline V gene. This CDR3 contains 17 residues. Trimming at V came to 0 bases and at J to 0 bases, leaving 7 bases not matched to a gene. CDR3 in DNA: TGCGCCAGCAGCTTGGGGCGAAGGACTAGCGTCTCCTACGAGCAGTACTTC. Residues: CASSLGRRTSVSYEQYF.

This clonotype was observed a few times. The chain combines TRBV29-1 with TRBJ2-1; tentative D call: TRBD2 (6 bases). The ends were cut back, 0 bases at V and 7 bases at J, with 13 bases in the middle. The CDR3 sequence is 14 residues long. The germline V gene has CDR1 SQVTM and CDR2 ANQGSEA. CDR3 region: CSVEDLGGVNEQFF. The CDR3 nucleotides read TGCAGCGTTGAAGATCTAGGCGGGGTGAATGAGCAGTTCTTC.

The rearrangement links TRBV19 to TRBJ2-2; D is unclear. V dropped 7 bases and J dropped 9 bases, with 18 bases sitting between them. This CDR3 is built from 14 residues. CDR1 is LNHDA, CDR2 SQIVND, per germline (reference sequence). The CDR3 sequence is CASKSSGPSRELFF. CDR3 nucleotide sequence: TGTGCCAGTAAAAGTTCCGGCCCCTCTCGGGAGCTGTTTTTT.

By its share, this clonotype is medium-sized. The rearrangement links TRBV5-1 to TRBJ2-7, with TRBD2 matching over 9 bases. J was trimmed by 0 bases and V by 0 bases; bases with no gene match: 13. The CDR3 totals 19 residues. The V gene's germline CDR1 is SGHRS and CDR2 YFSETQ. Here the CDR3 reads CASSLGPPVREGLSYEQYF. As DNA, the CDR3 is TGCGCCAGCAGCTTGGGGCCCCCTGTGCGGGAGGGCCTCTCCTACGAGCAGTACTTC.

This clonotype counts as medium-sized (0.01 to 0.1%). The genes are TRBV5-1 and TRBJ2-5, with 7 bases aligning to TRBD2. V dropped 0 bases and J dropped 2; count of bases not matched to a gene: 4. The CDR3 consists of 15 residues. Per germline, CDR1 SGHRS and CDR2 YFSETQ. CDR3 nucleotides: TGCGCCAGCAGCTTGGTGCCTAGCGGACAAGAGACCCAGTACTTC. Protein product: CASSLVPSGQETQYF.

This clonotype has more than one count but fewer than ten. The V call is TRBV12-3 or TRBV12-4, the J call TRBJ2-7; no firm D call. V gave up 6 bases and J gave up 2 bases, with 14 bases separating them. This CDR3 region has 14 residues. The CDR3 coding sequence is TGTGCCAGCAGCCTTACGACTCTACCCTACGAGCAGTACTTC. This translates into CASSLTTLPYEQYF.

This clonotype was counted at least ten times. The chain uses TRBV9 and TRBJ2-7; 8 bases map to TRBD1. Trimming cost V 1 base and J 6 bases; bases outside gene matches: 6. This CDR3 is 14 amino acids long. CDR1 and CDR2 (germline): SGDLS, YYNGEE. The CDR3 nucleotides are TGTGCCAGCAGCGTACAGCAGGGGGCCACCGAGCAGTACTTC. Amino acid sequence: CASSVQQGATEQYF. Full variable domain (missing parts from reference TRBV9 and TRBJ2-7): DSGVTQTPKHLITATGQRVTLRCSPRSGDLSVYWYQQSLDQGLQFLIQYYNGEERAKGNILERFSAQQFPDLHSELNLSSLELGDSALYFCASSVQQGATEQYFGPGTRLTVT.

By share, this clonotype counts as medium-sized. V and J are TRBV29-1 and TRBJ2-5, with 9 bases fitting TRBD1. The CDR3 is 13 residues long. J gave up 1 base and V 7 bases, and 4 bases lay outside the gene matches. Germline CDR1 and CDR2: SQVTM and ANQGSEA. The CDR3 region has the DNA TGCAGCGCCTGGGACAGGGCCCAAGAGACCCAGTACTTC. Translated, it gives CSAWDRAQETQYF.

CDR3 loop: CASSQVPGVDEQFF. CDR3 coding DNA: TGCGCCAGCAGCCAAGTTCCAGGGGTCGATGAGCAGTTCTTC. The V call is TRBV4-3, the J call TRBJ2-1; D possibly corresponds to TRBD1 (6 bases). CDR1 and CDR2 from the germline V gene are LGHNA and YSLEER. There are 14 residues in the CDR3. V was clipped by 1 base and J by 8 bases, with 12 bases between them.

By frequency in the sample, this clonotype is medium-sized. The chain recombines TRBV20-1 with TRBJ2-7; D is unresolved. CDR1 and CDR2 from the germline V gene are DFQATT and SNEGSKA (reference sequence). V was clipped by 0 bases and J by 1 base, with 13 bases between them. The CDR3 spans 15 residues. The CDR3 sequence is CSARDQVGLSYEQYF. CDR3 bases: TGCAGTGCTAGAGATCAGGTCGGGTTGTCCTACGAGCAGTACTTC.